This T cell receptor (beta chain) was retrieved from a study of cytomegalovirus exposure and HLA in healthy donors. General observations from the study: The classifier was said to identify cytomegalovirus status with high specificity and sensitivity.

The V gene end was trimmed by 5 bases and the J gene end by 8 bases; junction bases not matched to a gene: 12. CDR3 length: 14 residues. The germline gives CDR1 SGHKS, CDR2 YYEKEE (reference sequence). A note on this clone: Its target is unknown.

The PCR was carried out with 60 Vbeta primers and 13 Jbeta primers. Repertoires were generated with immunoSEQ multiplex PCR, while TCRdb's copy carries only in-frame clones and drops some. The table includes about 160,000 clones, roughly 80% detected once. The receptor comes from a female donor in good health and CMV-seronegative. V gene TRBV5-5 combines with J gene TRBJ1-1, with TRBD1 matching 7 bases. What was sequenced was PBMCs. The CDR3 loop reads CASSNDRAVSEAFF. CDR3 DNA sequence: TGTGCCAGCAGTAACGACAGGGCGGTCTCAGAAGCTTTCTTT. Variable domain in full (rest from reference TRBV5-5 and TRBJ1-1): DAGVTQSPTHLIKTRGQQVTLRCSPISGHKSVSWYQQVLGQGPQFIFQYYEKEERGRGNFPDRFSARQFPNYSSELNVNALLLGDSALYLCASSNDRAVSEAFFGQGTRLTVV.